These 24 T cell receptor beta chains came from one sample sequenced in a study of a mutant IDH1 vaccine in newly diagnosed glioma. Generated by immunoSEQ multiplex PCR, the TCRdb table keeps only in-frame clones and is missing some. The data show approximately 26,000 clones, roughly 90% seen once. Their antigens remain unidentified. Time point of the sample: week 5, during vaccination. Mutant IDH1 20-mer peptide, at 300 ug, made up each vaccine dose, with topical imiquimod. This sample comprised PBMCs, obtained from a glioma patient whose treatment included an IDH1 peptide vaccine. Receptor source: a man younger than 35 with glioma.

The chain joins TRBV5-4 to TRBJ2-5; D remains ambiguous. The CDR3 is made up of 11 amino acids. The germline CDR1 and CDR2 sequences are SGHNT and YYREEE (reference sequence). V lost 0 bases and J lost 7, with 4 bases in between. As DNA, the CDR3 is TGTGCCAGCAGCTTGGCGGGGACCCAGTACTTC. Translating it yields CASSLAGTQYF. Using reference TRBV5-4 and TRBJ2-5 for the parts outside the CDR3, the full variable domain is ETGVTQSPTHLIKTRGQQVTLRCSSQSGHNTVSWYQQALGQGPQFIFQYYREEENGRGNFPPRFSGLQFPNYSSELNVNALELDDSALYLCASSLAGTQYFGPGTRLLVL.

This clone has just one count. V gene TRBV5-1 combines with J gene TRBJ1-2; TRBD1 matches 10 bases. The trim removed 4 bases at V and 4 bases at J, leaving 10 bases unmatched. The CDR3 totals 16 residues. Germline CDR1 is SGHRS and CDR2 is YFSETQ. The CDR3 DNA sequence: TGCGCCAGCAGCGCACTGCCTGGACAGGGGGGCTATGGCTACACCTTC. Translation: CASSALPGQGGYGYTF.

The chain carries TRBV1 and TRBJ2-5; the table's D call TRBD1 went unverified against the DNA. TRBV1 is assigned pseudogene status. The CDR3 length is 18 residues. In DNA, the CDR3 is TGCACCAGCAGCCAAGTTAAGTCGCGATTAGGGGATCAAGAGACCCAGTACTTC. Amino acid sequence: CTSSQVKSRLGDQETQYF.

This clone appeared a few times. This chain uses TRBV6-4 with TRBJ2-3; perhaps TRBD2 as D (5 bases). Germline CDR1 reads MRHNA; CDR2 reads SNTAGT. Trimming took 6 bases from V and 6 from J, leaving 16 bases between them. This CDR3 has 14 residues. The CDR3 is CASSPSGSVDTQYF. The CDR3 coding sequence is TGTGCCAGCAGCCCCTCGGGGTCGGTTGATACGCAGTATTTT.

The chain recombines TRBV4-1 with TRBJ2-5; 8 bases fit TRBD1. Germline V CDR1 and CDR2: MGHRA, YSYEKL. V gave up 3 bases and J gave up 5 bases; unmatched junction bases: 8. The CDR3 is made up of 15 amino acids. As DNA, the CDR3 is TGCGCCAGCAGCCACCCAGGACAGGGAGTGGAGACCCAGTACTTC. Translation gives CASSHPGQGVETQYF.

The V call is TRBV6-5, the J call TRBJ1-2; 9 positions match TRBD1. V gave up 5 bases and J gave up 2 bases; unmatched junction bases: 3. Germline V gives CDR1 MNHEY, CDR2 SVGAGI. This CDR3 comprises 14 residues. The CDR3 DNA reads TGTGCCAGCAGTCGGGACAGGGCAAACTATGGCTACACCTTC. Amino acid sequence: CASSRDRANYGYTF.

The genes are TRBV6-1 and TRBJ1-2, with a tentative D call TRBD1 (6 bases). Trimming took off 5 bases at V and 14 bases at J, with 15 bases between the two ends. Germline CDR1 MNHNS, CDR2 SASEGT. The CDR3 is 11 amino acids. This chain's CDR3 is CASSPRRGQTF. The CDR3 nucleotides are TGTGCCAGCAGTCCGCGAAGGGGACAAACCTTC.

The rearrangement uses TRBV4-1 and TRBJ1-4, with 7 bases identical to TRBD1. The CDR3 totals 15 residues. J gave up 3 bases and V 4 bases, and 5 bases lay outside the gene matches. CDR1 and CDR2 (germline): MGHRA, YSYEKL. The CDR3 here is CASSLTGQANEKLFF. The CDR3 bases are TGCGCCAGCAGCCTGACAGGGCAGGCTAATGAAAAACTGTTTTTT.

This sequence joins TRBV6-5 and TRBJ1-5; D perhaps matches TRBD1 (5 bases). The CDR3 is 15 amino acids. The V gene lost 2 bases and the J gene lost 3 bases, with 11 bases spanning the gap. Germline V gene data show CDR1 as MNHEY and CDR2 as SVGAGI. The chain's CDR3 is CASSYLPGANQPQHF. The CDR3 DNA reads as TGTGCCAGCAGTTACCTTCCCGGGGCCAATCAGCCCCAGCATTTT.

The V call is TRBV28, the J call TRBJ2-3; a possible D gene is TRBD2 (6 bases). Germline V gives CDR1 MDHEN, CDR2 SYDVKM. Trimming took off 5 bases at V and 6 bases at J, with 24 bases between the two ends. The CDR3 is made up of 17 amino acids. CDR3 coding DNA: TGTGCCAGCAGTCGATCCGGGACTTGGAGTACCCTGGATACGCAGTATTTT. Its translation is CASSRSGTWSTLDTQYF.

The sample holds one count of this clone. This sequence joins TRBV9 and TRBJ1-5, with 8 bases matching TRBD1. The CDR3 runs to 14 residues. In germline, CDR1 is SGDLS, CDR2 YYNGEE. Trimming at V came to 3 bases and at J to 5 bases, leaving 4 bases not matched to a gene. The CDR3 protein is CASSETGVHQPQHF. The CDR3 DNA sequence: TGTGCCAGCAGCGAGACAGGGGTCCATCAGCCCCAGCATTTT.

The gene calls are TRBV28 and TRBJ2-7; D possibly matches TRBD1 or TRBD2 (5 bases each). This CDR3 region has 17 residues. Trimming took off 6 bases at V and 0 bases at J, with 21 bases between the two ends. CDR1 and CDR2 from the germline V gene are MDHEN and SYDVKM. In nucleotides, the CDR3 is TGTGCCAGCAGCTCACCCGTTCCAGGGACCGGCTCCTACGAGCAGTACTTC. It specifies CASSSPVPGTGSYEQYF.

The J gene is TRBJ1-4, the V gene TRBV5-5; D call uncertain. Deletions cut 4 bases from V and 8 bases from J, with 9 bases between. Germline CDR1 reads SGHKS; CDR2 reads YYEKEE (reference sequence). The CDR3 sequence is 12 residues long. This chain's CDR3 is CASSDFNEKLFF. CDR3 nucleotides: TGTGCCAGCAGCGATTTCAACGAAAAACTGTTTTTT.

The rearrangement uses TRBV30 and TRBJ1-2, with D possibly TRBD1 on 5 matching bases. Germline values: CDR1 GTSNPN, CDR2 SVGIG (reference sequence). The CDR3 totals 15 residues. V was shortened by 0 bases and J by 6 bases, with 17 bases between the two germline ends. The CDR3 loop is CAWSVSAGQKNGYTF. The CDR3 DNA sequence: TGTGCCTGGAGTGTATCGGCAGGGCAGAAAAATGGCTACACCTTC. Combining the CDR3 with reference TRBV30 and TRBJ1-2 gives the whole variable domain SQTIHQWPATLVQPVGSPLSLECTVEGTSNPNLYWYRQAAGRGLQLLFYSVGIGQISSEVPQNLSASRPQDRQFILSSKKLLLSDSGFYLCAWSVSAGQKNGYTFGSGTRLTVV.

This chain uses TRBV5-4 with TRBJ2-7; maybe TRBD1 (5 bases). Germline values: CDR1 SGHNT, CDR2 YYREEE (reference sequence). The germline V and J ends were trimmed by 4 bases and 0 bases, with 14 bases remaining between them. CDR3 length equals 15 residues. CDR3 loop: CASSLQGPISYEQYF. The CDR3 DNA reads TGTGCCAGCAGCCTCCAGGGCCCCATCTCCTACGAGCAGTACTTC.

Comment on this clone: Since no conserved phenylalanine or tryptophan closes the CDR3, a read error is the likely cause. The DNA is left out, because the CDR3 cannot be placed on it with certainty; the CDR3 is given as TCRdb lists it. The J gene is TRBJ1-4, the V gene TRBV3-2. TRBV3-2 is assigned pseudogene status. Counting both end residues, the CDR3 totals 8 amino acids. The CDR3 reads CALRESRS.

This chain uses TRBV7-2 with TRBJ1-4; tentative D call: TRBD1 (5 bases). Germline-derived CDR1 and CDR2 are SGHTA and FQGNSA. This CDR3 has 16 amino acids. The ends were cut back, 5 bases at V and 11 bases at J, with 24 bases in the middle. In DNA form, the CDR3 reads TGTGCCAGCAGCGCCAGCTCCGTTGTTAGCGGGGGGAAACTGTTTTTT. This translates into CASSASSVVSGGKLFF.

The chain carries TRBV20-1 and TRBJ2-1; 7 bases match TRBD1. V shed 6 bases, J shed 12 bases, and the junction held 8 bases outside the gene matches. CDR3 length: 11 amino acids. Germline V CDR1 and CDR2: DFQATT, SNEGSKA (reference sequence). CDR3 DNA: TGCAGTGCGAGACAGGGTGGAGGGCAGTTCTTC. It yields the protein CSARQGGGQFF.

The chain combines TRBV10-3 with TRBJ1-1; D is unclear. The V and J ends lost 4 bases and 5 bases respectively, with 8 bases between them. Germline V gene data show CDR1 as ENHRY and CDR2 as SYGVKD. CDR3 length: 12 residues. The CDR3 nucleotides read TGTGCCATCAGTGTAGAAGGAACTGAAGCTTTCTTT. This gives the protein CAISVEGTEAFF.

This chain joins TRBV28 and TRBJ2-6, with D possibly being TRBD1 (5 bases). The V and J ends lost 6 bases and 1 base respectively, with 28 bases between them. Germline-derived CDR1 and CDR2 are MDHEN and SYDVKM. The CDR3 extends over 21 amino acids. CDR3 in DNA: TGTGCCAGCAGCCCTCGGAACCATAGGACAAATCTTTTATCTGGGGCCAACGTCCTGACTTTC. Amino acid sequence: CASSPRNHRTNLLSGANVLTF.

The chain has TRBV9 and TRBJ2-5; weak D call: TRBD1 (5 bases). Trimming shortened V by 4 bases and J by 5 bases, and 15 bases separated the two germline ends. CDR1 and CDR2 from the germline V gene are SGDLS and YYNGEE. The CDR3 length is 14 residues. CDR3 DNA: TGTGCCAGCAGCCCCCGACAGAGCAGGGAGACCCAGTACTTC. This encodes CASSPRQSRETQYF.

V usage is TRBV5-6 and J usage is TRBJ1-6; D is possibly TRBD1 (5 bases). V was pared by 0 bases and J by 2 bases, with 12 bases between. The germline gives CDR1 SGHDT, CDR2 YYEEEE. The CDR3 sequence is 17 residues long. CDR3 nucleotide sequence: TGTGCCAGCAGCTTGGGAACATCGGGGGCCTATAATTCACCCCTCCACTTT. Its protein product is CASSLGTSGAYNSPLHF.

V usage is TRBV5-1 and J usage is TRBJ1-2; D ambiguous. CDR1 is SGHRS, CDR2 YFSETQ, per germline. CDR3 length: 13 residues. The germline V and J ends were trimmed by 0 bases and 6 bases, with 9 bases remaining between them. The DNA for the CDR3 is TGCGCCAGCAGCTTGGACCAGCCCCATGGCTACACCTTC. Translating it yields CASSLDQPHGYTF. The complete variable domain, with remaining parts taken from reference TRBV5-1 and TRBJ1-2, reads KAGVTQTPRYLIKTRGQQVTLSCSPISGHRSVSWYQQTPGQGLQFLFEYFSETQRNKGNFPGRFSGRQFSNSRSEMNVSTLELGDSALYLCASSLDQPHGYTFGSGTRLTVV.

The chain couples TRBV27 to TRBJ1-1; 7 bases line up with TRBD1. Losses at the gene ends were 7 bases for V and 1 base for J; bases not matched to a gene: 3. This CDR3 comprises 13 residues. The germline gives CDR1 MNHEY, CDR2 SMNVEV (reference sequence). The CDR3: CASKRQGNTEAFF. The CDR3 DNA follows: TGTGCCAGCAAAAGACAGGGGAACACTGAAGCTTTCTTT.